The 21 T cell receptor beta chains in this list originate from one sample, sequenced in a study of CD4 T cells in relation to SARS-CoV-2 and coronaviruses. Profiling relied on immunoSEQ multiplex PCR, and the TCRdb table lists in-frame clones only, not all of them. Of just under 65,000 clones in the sample, about 94% were seen once. The unexposed donors gave CD4+ T cells in about 2010-2019, prior to COVID-19. Material for sequencing was naive CD4+ T cells from PBMCs. The subset here: naive CD4+ T cells isolated by negative enrichment. The origin of the receptors is a human donor in good health.

V is TRBV28 and J is TRBJ2-7; weak D call: TRBD1 (7 bases). Deletions cut 3 bases from V and 3 bases from J, with 12 bases between. CDR3 length equals 14 residues. Germline lookup yields CDR1 MDHEN and CDR2 SYDVKM. For the CDR3, the DNA is TGTGCCAGCAGTTTCGGGACAGCGGGCTACGAGCAGTACTTC. Encoded protein: CASSFGTAGYEQYF.

This chain joins TRBV7-3 and TRBJ2-6, with D perhaps matching TRBD1 or TRBD2 (5 bases each). Trimming shortened V by 0 bases and J by 0 bases, and 9 bases separated the two germline ends. CDR1 and CDR2 from the germline V gene are SGHTA and FQGTGA. The CDR3 extends over 17 amino acids. The CDR3 loop reads CASSLTGAYSGANVLTF. The CDR3, as DNA: TGTGCCAGCAGCTTAACCGGGGCTTACTCTGGGGCCAACGTCCTGACTTTC.

V gene TRBV18 combines with J gene TRBJ2-1, with 8 nucleotides matching TRBD2. CDR1 and CDR2 (germline): KGHSH, LQKENI. The CDR3 is 17 residues long. Trimming cost V 3 bases and J 4 bases; bases outside gene matches: 11. The CDR3 loop reads CASSPQDAGGLYNEQFF. CDR3 nucleotides: TGTGCCAGCTCACCGCAGGATGCGGGGGGCTTATACAATGAGCAGTTCTTC.

This clone appeared once. V gene TRBV24-1 combines with J gene TRBJ2-5, with TRBD2 matching over 8 bases. The V gene end was trimmed by 4 bases and the J gene end by 5 bases; junction bases not matched to a gene: 5. The germline gives CDR1 KGHDR, CDR2 SFDVKD. The CDR3 sequence is 14 residues long. The chain's CDR3 is CATSDPGGSETQYF. DNA for the CDR3: TGTGCCACCAGTGACCCGGGGGGGTCCGAGACCCAGTACTTC.

The rearrangement joins TRBV7-8 to TRBJ2-7, with D maybe TRBD2 (6 bases). The CDR3 spans 14 residues. Trimming took 5 bases from V and 3 from J, leaving 14 bases between them. The V gene's germline CDR1 is SGHVS and CDR2 FQNEAQ. The CDR3: CASSPTGTVYEQYF. The DNA of the CDR3 is TGTGCCAGCAGCCCGACGGGGACTGTCTACGAGCAGTACTTC.

The chain is built from TRBV18 and TRBJ2-7, with TRBD1 matching 7 bases. The J segment lost 0 bases and the V segment lost 3 bases, leaving 2 bases of the junction unmatched. This CDR3 spans 14 amino acids. Looked up from germline, CDR1 is KGHSH and CDR2 is LQKENI. For the CDR3, the DNA is TGTGCCAGCTCACCTGGACAGGACTCCTACGAGCAGTACTTC. Its protein is CASSPGQDSYEQYF.

This chain connects TRBV19 to TRBJ2-5, with D perhaps matching TRBD2 (5 bases). The CDR3 has 14 amino acids. The germline CDR1 and CDR2 sequences are LNHDA and SQIVND (reference sequence). V was pared by 1 base and J by 6 bases, with 12 bases between. This CDR3 reads CASSIGAQRKTQYF. CDR3 DNA sequence: TGTGCCAGTAGTATAGGAGCGCAGCGGAAGACCCAGTACTTC. The variable domain in full, completed from reference TRBV19 and TRBJ2-5, reads DGGITQSPKYLFRKEGQNVTLSCEQNLNHDAMYWYRQDPGQGLRLIYYSQIVNDFQKGDIAEGYSVSREKKESFPLTVTSAQKNPTAFYLCASSIGAQRKTQYFGPGTRLLVL.

This rearrangement joins TRBV5-1 to TRBJ2-7; D is uncertain. The length of the CDR3 is 17 residues. Germline V lookup: CDR1 SGHRS, CDR2 YFSETQ. The V end was cut by 4 bases, the J end by 0 bases, with 20 bases between. The CDR3 loop reads CASSVDGPKLSSYEQYF. The CDR3 region has the DNA TGCGCCAGCAGCGTGGATGGGCCAAAATTAAGCTCCTACGAGCAGTACTTC.

The V and J genes are TRBV10-3 and TRBJ2-3; D uncertain. CDR3 length equals 13 residues. Per germline, CDR1 ENHRY and CDR2 SYGVKD. The V end lost 4 bases, the J end lost 3 bases, and 8 bases lay between the germline ends. CDR3 region: CAISGDFTDTQYF. The CDR3, as DNA: TGTGCCATCAGTGGGGATTTTACAGATACGCAGTATTTT.

The CDR3 DNA sequence: TGTGCCACCAATAGTGGGTCCGGGTCTCTTCAGTACTTC. It translates to CATNSGSGSLQYF. J is TRBJ2-4 and V is TRBV6-6; no clear D. Germline V lookup: CDR1 MNHNY, CDR2 SVGAGI (reference sequence). The CDR3 sequence is 13 residues long. V was pared by 10 bases and J by 11 bases, with 21 bases between.

The CDR3 protein is CASSPAGLRGETQYF. CDR3 bases: TGCGCCAGCAGTCCAGCGGGCCTGAGAGGCGAGACCCAGTACTTC. The rearrangement uses TRBV5-1 and TRBJ2-5; D possibly corresponds to TRBD2 (6 bases). The CDR3 is 15 residues long. Trimming removed 5 bases at V and 5 bases at J, with 19 bases between. Germline loops: CDR1 SGHRS, CDR2 YFSETQ.

In this sample, this clone turned up once. J is TRBJ2-7 and V is TRBV30; D ambiguous. Germline V gene data show CDR1 as GTSNPN and CDR2 as SVGIG (reference sequence). The CDR3 is made up of 14 amino acids. The V end lost 5 bases, the J end lost 0 bases, and 14 bases lay between the germline ends. CDR3 DNA sequence: TGTGCCTGGGAAAAGCAGGTTAGCTCCTACGAGCAGTACTTC. It encodes CAWEKQVSSYEQYF. Using reference TRBV30 and TRBJ2-7 for the parts outside the CDR3, the full variable domain is SQTIHQWPATLVQPVGSPLSLECTVEGTSNPNLYWYRQAAGRGLQLLFYSVGIGQISSEVPQNLSASRPQDRQFILSSKKLLLSDSGFYLCAWEKQVSSYEQYFGPGTRLTVT.

This chain joins TRBV24-1 and TRBJ1-2; the match to TRBD1 covers 7 bases. Germline-derived CDR1 and CDR2 are KGHDR and SFDVKD. After removal of 3 bases from V and 8 bases from J, the junction contained 8 bases not matched to a gene. CDR3 length: 14 amino acids. The CDR3 region has the DNA TGTGCCACCAGTGATGGACAGGTGGGGAGAGGCTACACCTTC. Its protein product is CATSDGQVGRGYTF.

V and J are TRBV2 and TRBJ2-5; no clear D. Germline CDR1 and CDR2: SNHLY and FYNNEI. Trimming shortened V by 8 bases and J by 5 bases, and 12 bases separated the two germline ends. The CDR3 extends over 12 amino acids. CDR3 protein: CASSLWRETQYF. CDR3 in DNA: TGTGCCAGCTCTCTCTGGCGGGAGACCCAGTACTTC.

The rearrangement links TRBV11-2 to TRBJ2-2; no clear D gene. The CDR3 extends over 13 amino acids. Germline CDR1 SGHAT, CDR2 FQNNGV. Deletions cut 1 base from V and 5 bases from J, with 5 bases between. For the CDR3, the DNA is TGTGCCAGCAGCTTAGTTTTGACCGGGGAGCTGTTTTTT. Translation gives CASSLVLTGELFF.

The gene calls are TRBV7-7 and TRBJ2-7, with TRBD2 identical over 13 bases. V lost 0 bases to trimming and J lost 6 bases; unmatched junction nucleotides: 5. The CDR3 totals 16 residues. In germline, CDR1 is SSHAT, CDR2 FNYEAQ (reference sequence). This CDR3 is CASSLAGLAGVSEQYF. The CDR3 coding sequence is TGTGCCAGCAGCTTAGCCGGACTAGCGGGAGTGTCCGAGCAGTACTTC.

The chain couples TRBV15 to TRBJ2-1; TRBD2 matches 12 bases. This CDR3 is built from 17 residues. Unmatched junction bases numbered 8, after V lost 0 bases and J lost 8 bases. Germline CDR1 and CDR2: LNHNV and YYDKDF (reference sequence). CDR3 sequence reads: CATSRDPTSGRRYEQFF. CDR3 nucleotides: TGTGCCACCAGCAGAGATCCCACTAGCGGGAGGAGGTATGAGCAGTTCTTC.

Written as DNA, the CDR3 is TGTGCCATCAGGGGGACTAGCGGGAGGGACCGCGAGCCGGAAAACACAGATACGCAGTATTTT. The encoded protein is CAIRGTSGRDREPENTDTQYF. The chain carries TRBV10-3 and TRBJ2-3, with TRBD2 identical over 16 bases. Trimming took 6 bases from V and 2 from J; bases not matched to a gene: 17. The CDR3 is 21 amino acids. The germline gives CDR1 ENHRY, CDR2 SYGVKD.

Written as DNA, the CDR3 is TGTGCCAGAAGCTTGGGACAGGGGGTCTTGAGGAAACTGTTTTTT. Protein product: CARSLGQGVLRKLFF. The J gene is TRBJ1-4, the V gene TRBV5-3; TRBD1 matches 9 bases. TRBV5-3 is an open reading frame, and its role is uncertain. V trimming: 0 bases; J trimming: 11 bases; junction bases outside the gene matches: 8. CDR3 length: 15 residues.

The CDR3 loop reads CASSAGASGLETQYF. The CDR3 region has the DNA TGTGCCAGCAGCGCAGGGGCCTCCGGGCTGGAGACCCAGTACTTC. This sequence joins TRBV14 and TRBJ2-5, with D possibly being TRBD1 (6 bases). Germline CDR1 SGHDN, CDR2 FVKESK. Trimming removed 5 bases at V and 5 bases at J, with 18 bases between. CDR3 length: 15 residues.

CDR3 coding DNA: TGTGCCAGTAGTATTTCTAGCGGGAGCTCCTACGAGCAGTACTTC. Translation gives CASSISSGSSYEQYF. The chain couples TRBV19 to TRBJ2-7, with TRBD2 matching over 10 bases. Germline V CDR1 and CDR2: LNHDA, SQIVND (reference sequence). V shed 3 bases, J shed 0 bases, and the junction held 2 bases outside the gene matches. This CDR3 is built from 15 residues.